This T cell receptor beta chain was sequenced during a study of T cell responses to AZD1222 COVID-19 vaccine. Germline CDR1 is LGHDT and CDR2 is YNNKEL (reference sequence). This CDR3 has 13 amino acids. V lost 4 bases to trimming and J lost 11 bases, with 17 bases between them. Using immunoSEQ multiplex PCR, the repertoire was profiled, and TCRdb retains in-frame clones only, with some absent. Among 100,000 or so clones listed, 80% to 90% were seen once. This sample comprised peripheral blood, obtained on day 0 of AZD1222 vaccination. The chain couples TRBV3-1 (or the pseudogene TRBV3-2) to TRBJ1-2; D may be TRBD1 (5 bases). This TCR was sampled from an adult in good health. CDR3 sequence reads: CASSLLGERYYTF. CDR3 DNA sequence: TGTGCCAGCAGCCTCCTGGGGGAAAGATATTACACCTTC.